This record concerns one T cell receptor (beta chain) sequence. No cognate antigen has been identified for it. It has no much larger one-base neighbor in the sample; base qualities were not kept. A distance of 17 bases separates the germline ends of V and J, which lose 3 bases and 6 bases respectively. As encoded in the germline V gene (reference sequence), CDR1 is MNHEY while CDR2 is SMNVEV. Measured from the cysteine to the phenylalanine, the CDR3 is 16 residues long. The only DNA kept is the CDR3, 48 bases in frame from the first base. The sample originates from a study of shared clonotypes between healthy human individuals (dated by TCRdb to the early 2020s). In terms of the full investigation: A couple of women and a few men aged 18 to 49 years were included in the cohort. Each donor's leukapheresis produced roughly between roughly 0.94 and 9.5 billion PBMCs. Per donor, three plates each were used for CD4 naive and CD4 memory, two for CD8 naive, and one for CD8 memory. Libraries were prepared and TCR repertoires were sequenced by different laboratories using diverse techniques, in order to increase sequencing depth and limit assay-specific biases. To estimate repertoire size and how much clonotypes are shared between individuals, the study performed deep sequencing of blood TCR repertoires from about 5 healthy adults. The research as a whole found: Estimated clonotype richness was generally larger for naive than for memory subsets. Because the study included only a small number of donors, the genetic and exposure-history diversity represented was limited. Clonotypes shared by all four sorted-subset donors showed higher generation probabilities than non-shared clonotypes. Even with the large sequencing depth, rarefaction of the sorted-subset datasets indicated that sequencing was incomplete. Sampling was restricted to blood, and TCR repertoires in tissue are likely to differ from TCR repertoires in blood. Based on pairwise subsampling, the degree of clonotype sharing among donors was expected to be affected by sequencing depth. About 5% of naive CD4, 3.5% of naive CD8, approximately 2.2% of memory CD4, and 0.4% of memory CD8 clonotypes were shared across a few donors.

Healthy HIV-negative adults with no recently reported acute infections or vaccinations were included as donors. All donors were Caucasian adults living in Nashville, Tennessee, USA. CD4+ T cells were enriched by magnetic negative selection, after which naive cells were positively selected on CD45RA and the negative fraction was taken as the memory subset. Blood was obtained by leukapheresis, after which PBMCs were separated by Ficoll-Histopaque density gradient centrifugation and cryopreserved in liquid nitrogen vapor phase. Analytical flow cytometry was used to check the purity and quantity of each magnetically sorted T cell population. Genomic DNA was isolated from each sorted fraction and quantified by UV absorbance on a Nanodrop 2000c. Using the deep immunoSEQ assay, multiplex PCR amplified TCR CDR3 regions from genomic DNA. Genomic DNA extracted from each cell subset was distributed evenly over all wells of several immunoSEQ 96-well plates, and each plate served as one replicate. For sorted subsets, each replicate PCR was loaded with about 0.2 ug genomic DNA, equivalent to 25,000 to 30,000 T cell genomes. The purified libraries were quantified using a Qubit 3.0 fluorometer, sized with a Bioanalyzer 2100, and then quantified again using the KAPA Library Quantification kit. Every immunoSEQ 96-well plate was sequenced on a separate single-read 150-cycle Illumina NextSeq 550 flow cell. Turning to the authors' computational methods: Because only junctional sequences without quality scores were contained in the immunoSEQ output, filtering matching that applied to full-length reads could not be performed. Sequences were annotated with PyIR, a Python wrapper for IgBLAST v1.9, using IMGT germline references to assign V/J genes and CDR3. Any read was removed if the V/J assignment was weak (E-value above 1e-6), the CDR3 was missing, or the read contained stop codons, out-of-frame junctions, or ambiguous translated residues. A V3J clonotype was defined by an identical inferred V gene, J gene, and CDR3 amino acid sequence. Percentage overlap between repertoires was calculated by dividing the number of shared unique clonotypes by the size of the smaller repertoire. Repertoire richness was assessed with RTK rarefaction, the Chao1 estimator, and Recon v2.1 estimates of unobserved clonotypes. OLGA was used to compute generation probabilities for all TCRbeta clonotypes that the gDNA method yielded from a handful of donors. What TCRdb holds here is the immuneACCESS table cut down to in-frame rearrangements. Part of the clones is not present; checked against another copy, under half of the missing clones reflect an unresolved V gene, and the others are unexplained. The V and J calls and clone size come from that table; D and trimming were worked out from the DNA. The sample table contains over 2 million clones; only one count was recorded for 85% to 95% of them. The ten largest make up roughly 0.34% of the sample.

The sequence came from a man in his late teens or twenties in good health. Some clones in this sample may be carry-over from other donors' samples. Recombination joined TRBV27 with TRBJ2-2, with the D segment possibly TRBD1 or TRBD2, each aligning over 5 bases. The source material was naive CD4+ T cells from PBMCs. In the paper's terms, the cell subset or site label means: CD45RA+ positively selected. At the DNA level, the sequence is TGTGCCAGCAGTTTTCCTACCTGGGGGTTACCCGGGGAGCTGTTTTTT. Protein translation: CASSFPTWGLPGELFF.